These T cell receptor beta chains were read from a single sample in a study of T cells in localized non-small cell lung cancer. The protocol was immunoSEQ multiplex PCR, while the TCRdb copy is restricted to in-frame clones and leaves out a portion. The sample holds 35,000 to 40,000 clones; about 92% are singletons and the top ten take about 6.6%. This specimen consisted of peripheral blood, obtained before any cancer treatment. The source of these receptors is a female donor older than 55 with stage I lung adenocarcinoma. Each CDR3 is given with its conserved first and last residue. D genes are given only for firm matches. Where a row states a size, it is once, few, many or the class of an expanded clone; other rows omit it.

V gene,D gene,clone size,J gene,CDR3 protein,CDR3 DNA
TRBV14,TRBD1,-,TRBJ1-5,CASSPRESCVPGGSNQPQHF,TGTGCCAGCAGCCCAAGGGAGTCTTGCGTGCCAGGGGGCAGCAATCAGCCCCAGCATTTT
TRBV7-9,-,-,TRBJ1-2,CASSLAFPDFYGYTF,TGTGCCAGCAGCTTAGCATTCCCGGACTTCTATGGCTACACCTTC
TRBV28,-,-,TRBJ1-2,CASSQGGSLDYGYTF,TGTGCCAGCAGTCAAGGGGGGAGTTTGGACTATGGCTACACCTTC
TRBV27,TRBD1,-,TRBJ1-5,CASKAGGTGALVHSNQPQHF,TGTGCCAGCAAGGCAGGAGGAACAGGGGCCCTTGTACATAGCAATCAGCCCCAGCATTTT
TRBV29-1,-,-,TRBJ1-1,CSVQKSDGTVLIPNTEAFF,TGCAGCGTCCAGAAGTCTGACGGGACCGTCTTAATCCCGAACACTGAAGCTTTCTTT
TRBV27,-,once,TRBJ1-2,CASSRGGSFNGYTF,TGTGCCAGCAGCCGGGGGGGAAGCTTCAATGGCTACACCTTC
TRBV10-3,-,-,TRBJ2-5,CAISDGTSETQYF,TGTGCCATCAGTGACGGGACTTCGGAGACCCAGTACTTC
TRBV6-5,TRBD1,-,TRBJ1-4,CAVRQGENEKLFF,TGTGCCGTCAGACAGGGGGAGAATGAAAAACTGTTTTTT
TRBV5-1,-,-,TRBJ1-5,CASSLVADSNQPQHF,TGCGCCAGCAGCTTGGTTGCCGATAGCAATCAGCCCCAGCATTTT
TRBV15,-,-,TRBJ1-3,CATSRDLGAGNTIYF,TGTGCCACCAGCAGAGATTTAGGGGCTGGAAACACCATATATTTT
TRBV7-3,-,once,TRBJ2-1,CASSLAGTHNEQFF,TGTGCCAGCAGCCTAGCCGGGACACACAATGAGCAGTTCTTC
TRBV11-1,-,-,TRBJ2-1,CASSLARYEQFF,TGTGCCAGCAGCTTGGCACGGTATGAGCAGTTCTTC
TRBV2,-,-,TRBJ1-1,CASSERGGAGNTEAFF,TGTGCCAGCAGTGAAAGAGGGGGGGCCGGGAACACTGAAGCTTTCTTT
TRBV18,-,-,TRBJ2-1,CASSPLDYNEQFF,TGTGCCAGCTCACCACTAGACTACAATGAGCAGTTCTTC
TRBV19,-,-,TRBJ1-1,CASSSTRNTEAFF,TGTGCCAGTAGTTCCACACGGAACACTGAAGCTTTCTTT
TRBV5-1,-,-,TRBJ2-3,CASAPFDGVVGTDTQYF,TGCGCCAGCGCCCCCTTTGACGGGGTGGTGGGCACAGATACGCAGTATTTT
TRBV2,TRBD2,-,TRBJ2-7,CASSEAVRELTSGGVDEQYF,TGTGCCAGCAGTGAAGCGGTCCGGGAGTTGACTAGCGGGGGTGTCGACGAGCAGTACTTC
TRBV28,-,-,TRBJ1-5,CASRPLGVTGQPQHF,TGTGCCAGCAGACCTCTGGGAGTCACGGGGCAGCCCCAGCATTTT
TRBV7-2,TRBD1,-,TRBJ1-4,CASSLGGGGGEKLFF,TGTGCCAGCAGCTTAGGAGGGGGCGGGGGTGAAAAACTGTTTTTT
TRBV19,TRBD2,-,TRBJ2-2,CASSPAGGTGELFF,TGTGCCAGTAGTCCAGCGGGGGGGACCGGGGAGCTGTTTTTT
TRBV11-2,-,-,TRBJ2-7,CASRAGNSYEQYF,TGTGCCAGCAGGGCAGGTAACTCCTACGAGCAGTACTTC
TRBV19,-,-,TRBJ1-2,CASSITSGGDYGYTF,TGTGCCAGTAGTATCACGTCCGGGGGAGACTATGGCTACACCTTC
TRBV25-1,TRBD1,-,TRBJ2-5,CASSHRGRETQYF,TGTGCCAGCTCACACAGGGGGCGAGAGACCCAGTACTTC
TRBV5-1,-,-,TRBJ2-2,CASSLGDGNTGELFF,TGCGCCAGCAGCCTGGGAGACGGGAACACCGGGGAGCTGTTTTTT
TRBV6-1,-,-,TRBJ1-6,CASSEEGGDNSPLHF,TGTGCCAGCAGTGAGGAAGGAGGGGACAATTCACCCCTCCACTTT
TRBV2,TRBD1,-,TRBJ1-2,CASRGRDRGWGYGYTF,TGTGCCAGCAGAGGCCGGGACAGGGGCTGGGGTTATGGCTACACCTTC
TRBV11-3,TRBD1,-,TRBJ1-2,CASSLEWDRGYSTF,TGTGCCAGCAGCTTAGAATGGGACAGGGGGTATTCCACCTTC
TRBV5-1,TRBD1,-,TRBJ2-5,CASGLGQGETQYF,TGCGCCAGCGGCTTGGGACAGGGAGAGACCCAGTACTTC
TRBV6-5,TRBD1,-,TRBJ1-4,CASSYGTGNEKLFF,TGTGCCAGCAGTTACGGGACAGGGAATGAAAAACTGTTTTTT
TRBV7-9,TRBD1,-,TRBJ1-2,CASSSTGGSDPTYGYTF,TGTGCCAGCAGCTCTACAGGGGGATCCGATCCAACCTATGGCTACACCTTC
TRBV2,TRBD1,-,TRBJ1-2,CASSGEGGQTNYGYTF,TGTGCCAGCAGTGGAGAAGGGGGCCAAACTAACTATGGCTACACCTTC
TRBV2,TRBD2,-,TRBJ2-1,CASMGGASGNEQFF,TGTGCCAGCATGGGGGGGGCTAGCGGGAATGAGCAGTTCTTC
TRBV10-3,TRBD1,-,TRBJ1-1,CAIRLGTDTEAFF,TGTGCCATCAGATTAGGGACAGACACTGAAGCTTTCTTT
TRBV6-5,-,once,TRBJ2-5,CASGRGVVETQYF,TGTGCCAGCGGTAGAGGGGTAGTAGAGACCCAGTACTTC
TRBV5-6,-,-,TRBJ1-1,CASSPRTGGAFF,TGTGCCAGCAGCCCCAGGACGGGGGGAGCTTTCTTT
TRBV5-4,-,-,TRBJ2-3,CASSLAGEIVTDTQYF,TGTGCCAGCAGCTTGGCCGGAGAGATCGTCACAGATACGCAGTATTTT
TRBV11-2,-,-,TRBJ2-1,CASSRPRDGNEQFF,TGTGCCAGCAGCCGCCCCCGGGACGGAAATGAGCAGTTCTTC
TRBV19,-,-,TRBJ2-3,CARTGPGTDTQYF,TGTGCGCGAACAGGGCCTGGCACAGATACGCAGTATTTT
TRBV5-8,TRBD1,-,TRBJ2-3,CASSLVSGGMKYF,TGTGCCAGCAGCTTGGTGTCAGGGGGAATGAAGTATTTT
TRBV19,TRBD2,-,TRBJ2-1,CASTRLAGGTYNEQFF,TGTGCCAGTACCAGACTAGCGGGGGGCACCTACAATGAGCAGTTCTTC
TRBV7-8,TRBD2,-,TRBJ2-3,CASSLDRGGGALGTDTQYF,TGTGCCAGCAGCTTAGATAGGGGCGGGGGGGCCCTTGGCACAGATACGCAGTATTTT
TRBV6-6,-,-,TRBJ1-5,CASSIQGRGNQPQHF,TGTGCCAGCAGTATACAGGGCCGGGGCAATCAGCCCCAGCATTTT
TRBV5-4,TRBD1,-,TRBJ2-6,CASSRGQATEHSGANVLTF,TGTGCCAGCAGCAGGGGACAGGCGACAGAACACTCGGGGGCCAACGTCCTGACTTTC
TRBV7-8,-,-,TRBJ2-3,CASSLSTGSYTQYF,TGTGCCAGCAGCTTAAGTACCGGGTCATATACGCAGTATTTT
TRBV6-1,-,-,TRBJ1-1,CASSSTGEAFF,TGTGCCAGCAGTTCGACAGGTGAAGCTTTCTTT
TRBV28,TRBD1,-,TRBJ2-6,CATRDSRISGANVLTF,TGTGCCACCCGGGACAGCCGCATCTCTGGGGCCAACGTCCTGACTTTC
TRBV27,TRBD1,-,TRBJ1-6,CASSVTGGGSPLHF,TGTGCCAGCAGTGTCACAGGGGGCGGGTCACCCCTCCACTTT
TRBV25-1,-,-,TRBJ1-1,CASSENTAFF,TGTGCCAGCAGTGAAAATACGGCTTTCTTT
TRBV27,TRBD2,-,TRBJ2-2,CASSLPPRTSGLTGELFF,TGTGCCAGCAGTTTACCCCCCCGGACTAGCGGTCTAACCGGGGAGCTGTTTTTT
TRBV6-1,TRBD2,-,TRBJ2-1,CASSEAWLAGGREQFF,TGTGCCAGCAGTGAAGCGTGGCTAGCGGGGGGTCGAGAGCAGTTCTTC
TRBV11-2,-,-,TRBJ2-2,CASSLVGLANTGELFF,TGTGCCAGCAGCTTAGTTGGGCTCGCGAACACCGGGGAGCTGTTTTTT
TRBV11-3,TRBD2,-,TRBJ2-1,CASSPKERGPGNEQFF,TGTGCCAGCAGTCCCAAAGAGCGGGGGCCGGGGAATGAGCAGTTCTTC
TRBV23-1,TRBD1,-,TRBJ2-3,CASRPGQGNTSTDTQYF,TGCGCCAGCAGGCCGGGACAGGGAAACACTAGCACAGATACGCAGTATTTT
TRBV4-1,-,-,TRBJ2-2,CASSHDKRQRGGNTGELFF,TGCGCCAGCAGCCACGATAAACGCCAGCGAGGGGGGAACACCGGGGAGCTGTTTTTT
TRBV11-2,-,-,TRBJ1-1,CASSFALWNTEAFF,TGTGCCAGCAGCTTCGCCTTATGGAACACTGAAGCTTTCTTT